The rows below give T cell receptor beta chains drawn from one sample of a study of T-cell memory formation after mild COVID-19. TCRdb used MiXCR to reprocess the 5' RACE reads, holding one entry per CDR3 protein. The sample yields roughly 560,000 distinct CDR3 sequences, roughly 20% seen once. Sequenced input: PBMCs or a T cell subset sorted from them (not recorded which). These receptors were taken from an adult woman who had mild COVID-19 (a few samples of this study predate the infection). Cell type and time point are not known. CDR3s include the opening cysteine and the closing phenylalanine or tryptophan. Fields, in order: V gene, D gene, clone size, J gene, CDR3 protein, CDR3 DNA. D genes are given only for firm matches. Only part of the rows carry a size: once, few, many, or a class if the clone is expanded.

>TRBV7-2|TRBD1|NA|TRBJ1-3
CASSLGTGGTGNTIYF
TGTGCCAGCAGCTTAGGTACAGGGGGAACTGGAAACACCATATATTTT
>TRBV10-3|TRBD2|many|TRBJ2-5
CAISDASGSETQYF
TGTGCCATCAGTGATGCTAGCGGGAGCGAGACCCAGTACTTC
>TRBV19|NA|many|TRBJ1-2
CASRPAGGYGYTF
TGTGCCAGTAGGCCGGCCGGGGGCTATGGCTACACCTTC
>TRBV25-1|NA|few|TRBJ2-1
CASSEYRGQYNEQFF
TGTGCCAGCAGTGAATATCGAGGGCAGTACAATGAGCAGTTCTTC
>TRBV7-6|TRBD1|NA|TRBJ2-3
CASSLARGQGADTQYF
TGTGCCAGCAGCTTAGCGCGGGGACAGGGGGCGGACACGCAGTATTTT
>TRBV7-2|NA|NA|TRBJ2-1
CASSTGGLNNEQFF
TGTGCCAGCAGCACCGGTGGGCTGAACAATGAGCAGTTCTTC
>TRBV14|NA|NA|TRBJ2-1
CASSPSTAVIYNEQFF
TGTGCCAGCAGCCCAAGCACGGCAGTCATATACAATGAGCAGTTCTTC
>TRBV5-1|NA|many|TRBJ1-2
CASSLTENYGYTF
TGCGCCAGCAGCTTGACAGAAAACTATGGCTACACCTTC
>TRBV7-9|NA|NA|TRBJ2-7
CASSLSTYEQYF
TGTGCCAGCAGCTTATCCACCTACGAGCAGTACTTC
>TRBV24-1|TRBD2|NA|TRBJ2-3
CATSRTSGALGNTQYF
TGTGCCACCAGCAGGACTAGCGGGGCCCTAGGGAATACGCAGTATTTT
>TRBV14|NA|NA|TRBJ1-6
CASSMRGTLHF
TGTGCCAGCTCCATGCGCGGTACCCTCCACTTT
>TRBV18|NA|NA|TRBJ1-6
CASSPSLSYNSPLHF
TGTGCCAGCTCACCCAGCCTCTCCTATAATTCACCCCTCCACTTT
>TRBV10-3|TRBD1|NA|TRBJ1-1
CAISDRSGQGGGTEAFF
TGTGCCATCAGTGACCGCTCGGGACAGGGGGGGGGCACTGAAGCTTTCTTT
>TRBV13|NA|NA|TRBJ2-1
CASSQGSGNNEQFF
TGTGCCAGCAGCCAAGGGTCAGGGAACAATGAGCAGTTCTTC
>TRBV5-1|TRBD1|few|TRBJ2-5
CASMAQGAETQYF
TGCGCCAGCATGGCACAGGGGGCTGAGACCCAGTACTTC
>TRBV5-1|NA|few|TRBJ2-3
CASSLDFGDTQYF
TGCGCCAGCAGCTTGGATTTTGGAGATACGCAGTATTTT
>TRBV27|TRBD2|NA|TRBJ2-4
CASSLSFDSGRGYF
TGTGCCAGCAGTTTATCGTTTGATAGCGGGAGGGGTTACTTC
>TRBV6-2/TRBV6-3|NA|NA|TRBJ2-6
CATPKPTGANVLTF
TGTGCCACCCCAAAACCTACCGGGGCCAACGTCCTGACTTTC
>TRBV6-5|NA|few|TRBJ2-1
CASSYGRSVGGEQFF
TGTGCCAGCAGTTACGGGCGGTCCGTAGGAGGCGAGCAGTTCTTC
>TRBV11-2|NA|NA|TRBJ1-1
CASSPKGGVGNTEAFF
TGTGCCAGCAGCCCCAAAGGTGGGGTGGGGAACACTGAAGCTTTCTTT
>TRBV5-1|TRBD2|NA|TRBJ2-2
CASSLQLAGPTGELFF
TGCGCCAGCAGCTTGCAACTAGCGGGACCCACCGGGGAGCTGTTTTTT
>TRBV13|NA|NA|TRBJ2-5
CASSPITGGETQYF
TGTGCCAGCAGCCCAATTACAGGAGGAGAGACCCAGTACTTC
>TRBV29-1|NA|few|TRBJ2-3
CSVDGRVDTDTQYF
TGCAGCGTTGACGGGCGGGTTGACACAGATACGCAGTATTTT
>TRBV7-6|NA|NA|TRBJ2-5
CASRDQETQYF
TGTGCCAGCAGGGATCAAGAGACCCAGTACTTC
>TRBV12-3/TRBV12-4|NA|few|TRBJ1-3
CASSPRTRAALSGNTIYF
TGTGCCAGCAGCCCCAGAACCAGGGCAGCCCTCTCTGGAAACACCATATATTTT
>TRBV6-6|NA|many|TRBJ2-5
CASRTGARETQYF
TGTGCCAGCAGGACCGGGGCCCGAGAGACCCAGTACTTC
>TRBV27|NA|NA|TRBJ1-1
CASRGPGSGNTEAFF
TGTGCCAGCAGGGGGCCAGGCTCCGGGAACACTGAAGCTTTCTTT
>TRBV28|NA|once|TRBJ2-7
CAVSGSRGFSYEQYF
TGTGCCGTCTCGGGCTCACGGGGTTTTTCCTACGAGCAGTACTTC
>TRBV7-9|TRBD2|once|TRBJ2-3
CASSSSTSGSVGTDTQYF
TGTGCCAGCAGCTCCTCCACTAGCGGGAGCGTAGGCACAGATACGCAGTATTTT
>TRBV4-1|TRBD1|few|TRBJ2-7
CASSQEWGQGLAYEQYF
TGCGCCAGCAGCCAAGAGTGGGGACAGGGGTTGGCCTACGAGCAGTACTTC
>TRBV12-3/TRBV12-4|NA|once|TRBJ1-5
CASSLVGRAQPQHF
TGTGCCAGCAGTTTAGTTGGCAGGGCCCAGCCCCAGCATTTT
>TRBV5-4|TRBD1|few|TRBJ2-7
CASSLSRDRLNEQYF
TGTGCCAGCAGCCTAAGCCGGGACAGGCTAAACGAGCAGTACTTC
>TRBV3-1|TRBD1|NA|TRBJ1-1
CASSPWDRGPDTEAFF
TGTGCCAGCAGCCCCTGGGACAGGGGGCCAGACACTGAAGCTTTCTTT
>TRBV20-1|TRBD2|few|TRBJ2-7
CSARTSNYEQYF
TGCAGTGCGCGGACTAGCAACTACGAGCAGTACTTC
>TRBV5-1|NA|many|TRBJ1-6
CASSSSPGDSYNSPLHF
TGCGCCAGCAGCTCCAGTCCAGGGGACTCCTATAATTCACCCCTCCACTTT
>TRBV18|NA|NA|TRBJ1-2
CASSPPGRNYGYTF
TGTGCCAGCTCACCCCCGGGTCGGAACTATGGCTACACCTTC
>TRBV18|TRBD1|NA|TRBJ1-1
CASSPDRGWAAFF
TGTGCCAGCTCCCCTGACAGGGGCTGGGCAGCTTTCTTT
>TRBV3-1|TRBD1|few|TRBJ1-2
CASSQTGQGNYGYTF
TGTGCCAGCAGCCAGACGGGACAGGGTAACTATGGCTACACCTTC
>TRBV12-3/TRBV12-4|TRBD1|NA|TRBJ1-2
CASRGQTYGYTF
TGTGCCAGCCGGGGACAGACCTATGGCTACACCTTC
>TRBV9|NA|NA|TRBJ1-2
CASSPREGVAGYTF
TGTGCCAGCAGCCCTAGGGAGGGTGTGGCCGGCTACACCTTC
>TRBV6-5|TRBD2|NA|TRBJ2-5
CAAGLGDQETQYF
TGTGCCGCGGGACTAGGGGACCAAGAGACCCAGTACTTC
>TRBV9|TRBD2|many|TRBJ2-7
CASSVGLAGSYEQYF
TGTGCCAGCAGCGTCGGACTAGCGGGGTCCTACGAGCAGTACTTC
>TRBV9|NA|NA|TRBJ2-4
CASSVAPGLAKNIQYF
TGTGCCAGCAGCGTAGCCCCGGGGTTAGCCAAAAACATTCAGTACTTC
>TRBV11-2|TRBD1|NA|TRBJ1-4
CASSLGQGKEKLFF
TGTGCCAGCAGCTTAGGACAGGGTAAAGAAAAACTGTTTTTT
>TRBV7-3|NA|few|TRBJ1-2
CASSPAPGPNYGYTF
TGTGCCAGCAGCCCTGCCCCCGGGCCGAACTATGGCTACACCTTC
>TRBV12-3/TRBV12-4|NA|few|TRBJ2-5
CASSPPFRTQYF
TGTGCCAGCAGTCCCCCTTTTCGGACCCAGTACTTC
>TRBV12-3/TRBV12-4|TRBD1|few|TRBJ1-1
CASSLRTGVDTEAFF
TGTGCCAGCAGTTTGAGGACAGGGGTAGACACTGAAGCTTTCTTT
>TRBV12-5|NA|few|TRBJ2-3
CASGFIQGGSTDTQYF
TGTGCTAGTGGTTTTATACAGGGAGGTAGCACAGATACGCAGTATTTT
>TRBV6-6|TRBD1|NA|TRBJ1-1
CASSVRGLNTEAFF
TGTGCCAGCAGTGTCAGGGGGCTGAACACTGAAGCTTTCTTT
>TRBV7-2|TRBD2|few|TRBJ2-1
CASSSLLTSVSYNEQFF
TGTGCCAGCAGCTCCTTACTGACTAGCGTGTCCTACAATGAGCAGTTCTTC
>TRBV6-5|NA|NA|TRBJ1-5
CASSPRTASSNQPQHF
TGTGCCAGCAGTCCCCGGACAGCTTCTAGCAATCAGCCCCAGCATTTT
>TRBV29-1|NA|NA|TRBJ1-1
CSVYRDMNTEAFF
TGCAGCGTCTACAGGGACATGAACACTGAAGCTTTCTTT
>TRBV7-2|NA|many|TRBJ2-5
CASSLAGFQETQYF
TGTGCCAGCAGCTTAGCGGGGTTTCAAGAGACCCAGTACTTC
>TRBV2|TRBD1|many|TRBJ1-2
CASKSNRGQGYTF
TGTGCCAGCAAGAGCAACAGGGGGCAGGGCTACACCTTC
>TRBV6-6|NA|few|TRBJ2-1
CASSESGTEQFF
TGTGCCAGCAGTGAATCCGGGACAGAGCAGTTCTTC
>TRBV24-1|TRBD1|NA|TRBJ2-1
CATSPPWTGVANEQFF
TGTGCCACCAGCCCCCCCTGGACAGGGGTGGCCAATGAGCAGTTCTTC
>TRBV5-6|NA|few|TRBJ1-2
CASSLVLADYGYTF
TGTGCCAGCAGCTTGGTATTGGCGGATTATGGCTACACCTTC